The entry that follows covers one TCR beta chain sequence. J was trimmed by 3 bases and V by 4 bases; bases with no gene match: 3. Germline V gives CDR1 LGHNA, CDR2 YSLEER. CDR3 length equals 14 residues. The data originate from a study of blood T cell repertoires in COVID-19. The repertoire was sequenced with immunoSEQ multiplex PCR; TCRdb's copy has only in-frame clones and lacks some. Among tens of thousands of clones listed, around 81% were seen once. The sample consisted of peripheral blood. The TCR originated in a man older than 75 with acute or convalescent COVID-19. The chain carries TRBV4-3 and TRBJ2-7, with 10 bases matching TRBD2. The chain's CDR3 is CASSLTSGIYEQYF. The DNA of the CDR3 is TGCGCCAGCAGCCTCACTAGCGGGATCTACGAGCAGTACTTC.